This T cell receptor beta chain is drawn from a study of control samples from healthy donors and cancer patients. This CDR3 region has 14 residues. The germline V gene has CDR1 SGHRS and CDR2 YFSETQ. Trimming removed 5 bases from V and 7 bases from J, with 15 bases in between. The repertoire was sequenced with immunoSEQ multiplex PCR; TCRdb's copy has only in-frame clones and lacks some. Of 120,000 or so clones listed, about 83% were seen once; the top ten hold about 12%. Sequences were obtained from blood. The origin of this receptor is a man aged 25 to 45 in good health. V gene TRBV5-1 combines with J gene TRBJ1-4; D is undetermined. The CDR3 nucleotides read TGCGCCAGCAGTTCGGACGCTGTCGGTGAAAAACTGTTTTTT. Translated, it gives CASSSDAVGEKLFF.